The clone carrying this T cell receptor (beta chain) was detected once. Its antigen is undetermined. This sample was included in a study of T cells in localized non-small cell lung cancer. Overall study findings and caveats: Median around 54 top-100 tumor clones were shared with paired adjacent lung. Uninvolved nearby lung showed the greatest T cell clonality, exceeding that found in tumor.

Method: immunoSEQ multiplex PCR; TCRdb's copy keeps in-frame clones and lacks some. This sample has 20,000 to 25,000 clones, with approximately 88% found just once. V was clipped by 3 bases and J by 5 bases, with 4 bases between them. The CDR3 spans 12 residues. CDR1 is SGHVS and CDR2 is FNYEAQ in the germline V gene. Specimen: peripheral blood, collected before any cancer treatment. The TCR sequence derives from a man aged 40 to 69 with stage I squamous cell lung carcinoma. The V and J genes are TRBV7-6 and TRBJ2-2; D not resolved. The CDR3 protein is CASSFGTGELFF. The CDR3 nucleotides read TGTGCCAGCAGCTTCGGGACCGGGGAGCTGTTTTTT.